What follows is one T cell receptor (beta chain) and its context. The data belong to a study of OX40 agonist ivuxolimab in advanced cancers. V trimming: 0 bases; J trimming: 3 bases; junction bases outside the gene matches: 1. The CDR3 is 15 amino acids. Germline assignment: CDR1 SGHNT and CDR2 YYREEE (reference sequence). The table came from immunoSEQ multiplex PCR; TCRdb's copy has only in-frame clones and leaves some out. This repertoire shows some 50,000 clones, 84% found once; its top ten account for over 1.5%. V usage is TRBV5-4 and J usage is TRBJ2-7, with TRBD2 matching over 12 bases. Specimen: CD4+ or CD8+ T cells sorted from blood, collected in a trial of the OX40 agonist ivuxolimab. The receptor was isolated from an adult with an advanced solid tumor such as melanoma, head and neck, liver or kidney cancer. CDR3 loop: CASSLGLAGVYEQYF. In nucleotides, the CDR3 is TGTGCCAGCAGCTTGGGACTAGCGGGAGTCTACGAGCAGTACTTC. Using reference TRBV5-4 and TRBJ2-7 for the parts outside the CDR3, the full variable domain is ETGVTQSPTHLIKTRGQQVTLRCSSQSGHNTVSWYQQALGQGPQFIFQYYREEENGRGNFPPRFSGLQFPNYSSELNVNALELDDSALYLCASSLGLAGVYEQYFGPGTRLTVT.